This T cell receptor beta chain emerged from a study of PD-1 blockade in classical Hodgkin lymphoma. Study results and limitations: Baseline diversity in complete responders resembled that of newly diagnosed patients. Unlike CD8+ TCR diversity, which did not rise significantly by C4D1, CD4+ TCR diversity did. A reduction in baseline TCR diversity was reportedly seen in newly diagnosed patients relative to healthy donors.

Specified time point: cycle 4 day 1 (C4D1), after 5 to 7 weeks of nivolumab. Relapses following autologous stem cell transplantation were seen in all patients, with brentuximab vedotin exposure varying. Germline V gene lookup returns CDR1 SSHAT and CDR2 FNYEAQ (reference sequence). V lost 3 bases and J lost 4; bases outside the gene matches: 5. The CDR3 loop spans 15 amino acids. TCRdb's table, derived via immunoSEQ multiplex PCR, lists solely in-frame clones and lacks some. The sample holds 100,000 or so clones; 75% to 95% are singletons and the top ten take under 3.5%. For this clone: Its cognate antigen is unknown.

This receptor was obtained from a human donor with classical Hodgkin lymphoma. The starting material was peripheral blood mononuclear cells (PBMCs), obtained before the fourth cycle of nivolumab. V is TRBV7-7 and J is TRBJ2-1; 8 nucleotides match TRBD1. The CDR3 protein is CASSLSTGAYNEQFF. The CDR3 DNA reads TGTGCCAGCAGCTTGTCGACAGGGGCGTACAATGAGCAGTTCTTC. The whole variable domain, filled in from reference TRBV7-7 and TRBJ2-1, reads GAGVSQSPRYKVTKRGQDVTLRCDPISSHATLYWYQQALGQGPEFLTYFNYEAQPDKSGLPSDRFSAERPEGSISTLTIQRTEQRDSAMYRCASSLSTGAYNEQFFGPGTRLTVL.